Below are 17 T cell receptor beta chains sequenced from a single sample in a study of blood T cell repertoires in COVID-19 (TCRdb year 2020). Library generation was performed with the immunoSEQ multiplex PCR assay. The source is immuneACCESS, and TCRdb retained only in-frame sequences with V and J called. Part of the clones is not carried over; for the studies checked, unresolved V genes explain less than half of this, and the remainder is unexplained. For this sample there are about 100,000 clones; roughly 85% appear just once. The biggest ten clones account for 1.5% to 2% of the sample. The sequencing sample was made of peripheral blood. All receptors come from a woman aged 70-85 years with active or convalescent COVID-19.

The chain joins TRBV5-1 to TRBJ1-2, with 9 bases fitting TRBD1. In germline, CDR1 is SGHRS, CDR2 YFSETQ. This CDR3 has 18 residues. J was trimmed by 6 bases and V by 0 bases; bases with no gene match: 15. In nucleotides, the CDR3 is TGCGCCAGCAGCTTGGCAAGGGGGACAGGGCCCCACGTAGATGGCTACACCTTC. Translation: CASSLARGTGPHVDGYTF. The whole variable domain, remainder taken from reference TRBV5-1 and TRBJ1-2, is KAGVTQTPRYLIKTRGQQVTLSCSPISGHRSVSWYQQTPGQGLQFLFEYFSETQRNKGNFPGRFSGRQFSNSRSEMNVSTLELGDSALYLCASSLARGTGPHVDGYTFGSGTRLTVV.

V gene TRBV2 combines with J gene TRBJ2-5, with 7 bases that match TRBD1. Germline-derived CDR1 and CDR2 are SNHLY and FYNNEI. This CDR3 contains 13 residues. The ends lost 8 bases at V and 5 bases at J; junction bases unmatched: 8. The CDR3 nucleotides are TGTGCCAGCGCGAGGGGGCTGGGGGAGACCCAGTACTTC. Its translation: CASARGLGETQYF.

The V and J genes are TRBV11-2 and TRBJ1-1, with a tentative D call TRBD1 (6 bases). The CDR3 covers 17 residues. V was trimmed by 0 bases and J by 4 bases, leaving 18 bases between them. Looked up from germline, CDR1 is SGHAT and CDR2 is FQNNGV. CDR3 region: CASSLDPGRGLGTEAFF. The CDR3 nucleotides are TGTGCCAGCAGCTTAGACCCTGGGCGGGGGCTCGGCACTGAAGCTTTCTTT.

This chain joins TRBV28 and TRBJ1-5; D is ambiguous. V dropped 4 bases and J dropped 5 bases, with 12 bases sitting between them. Looked up from germline, CDR1 is MDHEN and CDR2 is SYDVKM. The CDR3 has 14 residues. The CDR3 protein is CASSSTRRDQPQHF. Here the CDR3 DNA reads TGTGCCAGCAGTTCCACCCGTCGCGATCAGCCCCAGCATTTT.

This chain connects TRBV28 to TRBJ1-5; possible D gene TRBD1, 6 bases. Germline V CDR1 and CDR2: MDHEN, SYDVKM. This CDR3 contains 16 residues. V gave up 2 bases and J gave up 2 bases, with 13 bases separating them. In DNA form, the CDR3 reads TGTGCCAGCAGTTTAGGTGGGAGGGGGGGCAATCAGCCCCAGCATTTT. Its translation is CASSLGGRGGNQPQHF.

The rearrangement uses TRBV15 and TRBJ2-7; possible D gene TRBD1, 5 bases. Trimming removed 4 bases at V and 2 bases at J, with 15 bases between. CDR1 and CDR2 from the germline V gene are LNHNV and YYDKDF (reference sequence). This CDR3 is built from 15 residues. CDR3 bases: TGTGCCACCAGCAAAGATTCTCAGGGCACCTACGAGCAGTACTTC. Protein: CATSKDSQGTYEQYF.

The J gene is TRBJ1-1, the V gene TRBV19, with D tentatively TRBD1 (5 bases). Germline CDR1 reads LNHDA; CDR2 reads SQIVND (reference sequence). Trimming took 2 bases from V and 1 from J, leaving 14 bases between them. This CDR3 has 16 amino acids. CDR3 sequence reads: CASSISRPTGNTEAFF. The CDR3 nucleotides read TGTGCCAGTAGTATATCCCGCCCCACAGGGAACACTGAAGCTTTCTTT. The full variable domain, with the rest looked up from reference TRBV19 and TRBJ1-1, is DGGITQSPKYLFRKEGQNVTLSCEQNLNHDAMYWYRQDPGQGLRLIYYSQIVNDFQKGDIAEGYSVSREKKESFPLTVTSAQKNPTAFYLCASSISRPTGNTEAFFGQGTRLTVV.

V and J are TRBV24-1 and TRBJ2-1; possibly TRBD2 for D (6 bases). V shed 3 bases and J shed 5 bases, with 13 bases lying between them. The germline V gene encodes CDR1 KGHDR and CDR2 SFDVKD. This CDR3 spans 15 amino acids. The CDR3 here is CATSDSGSGNNEQFF. The CDR3 DNA reads as TGTGCCACCAGTGATAGCGGGTCTGGGAACAATGAGCAGTTCTTC.

This clone was observed a handful of times. This CDR3 is CASSIQGPAYEQYF. The CDR3 region has the DNA TGTGCCAGTAGTATACAGGGTCCTGCCTACGAGCAGTACTTC. The chain uses TRBV19 and TRBJ2-7, with D perhaps matching TRBD1 (5 bases). V lost 2 bases and J lost 2, with 10 bases in between. The CDR3 runs 14 residues. The germline gives CDR1 LNHDA, CDR2 SQIVND (reference sequence). Together with reference TRBV19 and TRBJ2-7, the CDR3 gives the full variable domain: DGGITQSPKYLFRKEGQNVTLSCEQNLNHDAMYWYRQDPGQGLRLIYYSQIVNDFQKGDIAEGYSVSREKKESFPLTVTSAQKNPTAFYLCASSIQGPAYEQYFGPGTRLTVT.

The count of this clone is one. This rearrangement joins TRBV4-3 to TRBJ2-7; a weak D match, TRBD2 (5 bases). This CDR3 is 14 amino acids long. CDR1 is LGHNA and CDR2 is YSLEER in the germline V gene. The V end was cut by 2 bases, the J end by 1 base, with 9 bases between. The CDR3 reads CASSQSGSSYEQYF. The CDR3, as DNA: TGCGCCAGCAGCCAAAGCGGTTCTTCCTACGAGCAGTACTTC.

This chain links TRBV19 with TRBJ1-1; the D gene is possibly TRBD1 (5 bases). Germline values: CDR1 LNHDA, CDR2 SQIVND (reference sequence). Deletions cut 3 bases from V and 1 base from J, with 6 bases between. The CDR3 consists of 13 residues. CDR3 sequence: CASSIDRNTEAFF. The CDR3 bases are TGTGCCAGTAGTATCGACAGGAACACTGAAGCTTTCTTT.

The chain joins TRBV24-1 to TRBJ2-7, with 8 bases matching TRBD1. The CDR3 loop spans 15 amino acids. V was pared by 1 base and J by 2 bases, with 3 bases of the junction left unmatched. Germline loops: CDR1 KGHDR, CDR2 SFDVKD. Here the CDR3 DNA reads TGTGCCACCAGTGATTTAGACAGGGGTACCTACGAGCAGTACTTC. It codes for CATSDLDRGTYEQYF.

This clone was counted once. The genes are TRBV2 and TRBJ2-7, with a possible D match to TRBD1 (6 bases). Per germline, CDR1 SNHLY and CDR2 FYNNEI. The CDR3 runs to 13 residues. Between the trimmed V and J ends, which lost 7 bases and 6 bases, there was a span of 16 bases. The CDR3 sequence: CASTGDRPSEQYF. CDR3 DNA sequence: TGTGCCAGCACCGGAGACAGGCCGTCCGAGCAGTACTTC.

V and J are TRBV3-1 (or the pseudogene TRBV3-2) and TRBJ2-7, with 15 bases aligning to TRBD2. The V segment lost 6 bases and the J segment 4 bases; nucleotides outside the gene matches: 10. The CDR3 loop spans 17 amino acids. Germline assignment: CDR1 LGHDT and CDR2 YNNKEL (reference sequence). CDR3 loop: CASRQGLAGGRLYEQYF. The CDR3 nucleotides are TGTGCCAGCAGGCAGGGACTAGCGGGAGGCAGACTTTACGAGCAGTACTTC.

The chain couples TRBV5-4 to TRBJ2-3, with 7 bases lining up with TRBD2. After removal of 4 bases from V and 4 bases from J, the junction contained 9 bases not matched to a gene. CDR1 and CDR2 (germline): SGHNT, YYREEE (reference sequence). The CDR3 has 15 amino acids. The CDR3 DNA sequence: TGTGCCAGCAGCCTCGCCTTTGGGGGGGCAGATACGCAGTATTTT. This translates into CASSLAFGGADTQYF.

The genes are TRBV4-3 and TRBJ1-2; D is possibly TRBD1 (6 bases). V lost 1 base, J lost 2 bases, and 11 bases lay in between. Germline CDR1 reads LGHNA; CDR2 reads YSLEER. The CDR3 covers 15 residues. The CDR3 reads CASSQGTEQNYGYTF. CDR3 DNA: TGCGCCAGCAGCCAAGGGACAGAACAGAACTATGGCTACACCTTC.

The rearrangement uses TRBV18 and TRBJ2-7; D is unresolved. The CDR3 extends over 15 amino acids. The V and J ends lost 3 bases and 12 bases respectively, with 24 bases between them. Looked up from germline, CDR1 is KGHSH and CDR2 is LQKENI. DNA of the CDR3: TGTGCCAGCTCACCGGCCTCCGGGTCCAAGAAAGAGACGTACTTC. Amino acids: CASSPASGSKKETYF.